The present T cell receptor beta chain was sequenced within a study of monozygotic twins with inflammatory bowel disease. The CDR3 covers 13 residues. Germline V CDR1 and CDR2: MGHDK, SYGVNS. With the 5' RACE reads reprocessed, TCRdb shows one record per CDR3 protein and no DNA. The data show under 200,000 distinct CDR3 sequences, and the top ten clones hold more than 2.5%. Study conclusions and caveats: IBD patients share fewer clonotypes with other people than healthy twins do, especially with disease activity. Telling different T cell subtypes apart from each other was not possible.

Turning to this clonotype: Its matching antigen is unknown.

The specimen sequenced was blood. The chain combines TRBV25-1 with TRBJ2-3; TCRdb gives TRBD2 as the D gene, but with no DNA this cannot be confirmed. The sequence was collected from a human donor with ulcerative colitis or Crohn's disease, or a healthy co-twin of an affected twin (not recorded which). This chain's CDR3 is CASTEAGTGTQYF.